A single sample gave rise to the 20 T cell receptor beta chains below, sequenced in a study of T cells in Graves' hyperthyroidism and ophthalmopathy. Amplified TCR beta CDR3 regions came from RNA transcripts. When the TCR CDR3 underwent first-round RT-PCR, the HTBI primer set was used. TCRdb called the multiplex PCR reads again in MiXCR, with one record for every CDR3 protein. The data show 490,000 or so distinct CDR3 sequences, with just under 20% seen just once and about 50% held by the top ten. The sequencing sample was made of blood. These receptors came from a man between 35 and 55 years old with Graves' ophthalmopathy.

As concerns this clonotype: A read error is possible here, since a much larger clone lies one base away. The chain links TRBV7-9 to TRBJ2-1, with TRBD1 matching over 7 bases. Germline-derived CDR1 and CDR2 are SEHNR and FQNEAQ (reference sequence). The CDR3 spans 20 residues. Here the CDR3 DNA reads TGTGCCAGCAGCCCCTCCCGGGACAGCTATAATCCAAGCTCCTACAATGAGGAGTTCTTC. It is translated as CASSPSRDSYNPSSYNEEFF.

The chain joins TRBV6-2 or TRBV6-3 to TRBJ1-4, with D tentatively TRBD1 (5 bases). CDR1 and CDR2 from the germline V gene are MNHEY and SVGEGT. Trimming cost V 7 bases and J 8 bases, with 20 bases left between them. There are 15 residues in the CDR3. DNA for the CDR3: TGTGCCAGCACCCCTAGTCGGGGGATTGGAGAAAAACTGTTTTTT. Its protein product is CASTPSRGIGEKLFF.

Ten or more counts support this clonotype. The J gene is TRBJ2-1, the V gene TRBV7-2; TRBD2 might be the D (6 bases). From germline, CDR1 is SGHTA and CDR2 FQGNSA. V gave up 5 bases and J gave up 8 bases, with 19 bases separating them. The length of the CDR3 is 15 residues. The CDR3 spells CASSPRLVGSDEQFF. The DNA for the CDR3 is TGTGCCAGCAGCCCCAGACTAGTCGGATCGGATGAGCAGTTCTTC. The complete variable domain, with remaining parts taken from reference TRBV7-2 and TRBJ2-1, reads GAGVSQSPSNKVTEKGKDVELRCDPISGHTALYWYRQSLGQGLEFLIYFQGNSAPDKSGLPSDRFSAERTGGSVSTLTIQRTQQEDSAVYLCASSPRLVGSDEQFFGPGTRLTVL.

This clonotype appeared many times. This sequence joins TRBV7-2 and TRBJ2-1; 8 bases match TRBD2. Per the germline V gene, CDR1 is SGHTA and CDR2 is FQGNSA. Trimming took 5 bases from V and 6 from J; bases not matched to a gene: 3. The CDR3 covers 13 residues. The CDR3 spells CASSVTSGNEQFF. In DNA form, the CDR3 reads TGTGCCAGCAGCGTAACTAGCGGCAATGAGCAGTTCTTC.

In this sample, this clonotype turned up once. This sequence joins TRBV6-1 and TRBJ2-7; D is undetermined. The CDR3 loop spans 9 amino acids. V was clipped by 10 bases and J by 5 bases, with 6 bases between them. CDR1 is MNHNS, CDR2 SASEGT, per germline. The CDR3 bases are TGTGCCACTGGACACGAGCAGTACTTC. Translating gives CATGHEQYF.

This clonotype was found a few times. An end of the junction does not agree with germline; a read error may underlie this. The rearrangement joins TRBV30 to TRBJ2-5; maybe TRBD2 (5 bases). In germline, CDR1 is GTSNPN, CDR2 SVGIG (reference sequence). This CDR3 is 14 amino acids long. For the CDR3, the DNA is TGTGCCTGGAGTGTACGACGGGAACAAGCGACCCAGTACTTC. Translated, it gives CAWSVRREQATQYF.

The rearrangement links TRBV2 to TRBJ2-3, with TRBD2 matching 7 bases. Germline V gene lookup returns CDR1 SNHLY and CDR2 FYNNEI. The length of the CDR3 is 15 residues. The V and J ends lost 0 bases and 1 base, in that order; junction bases with no gene match: 1. This CDR3 is CASSEAAGGTDTQYF. The CDR3 DNA reads TGTGCCAGCAGTGAAGCGGCGGGAGGCACAGATACGCAGTATTTT.

This clonotype came up many times. This chain links TRBV20-1 with TRBJ2-7; possibly TRBD1 for D (5 bases). From germline, CDR1 is DFQATT and CDR2 SNEGSKA (reference sequence). CDR3 length equals 14 residues. With 6 bases removed from V and 0 bases from J, the gap between germline ends came to 15 bases. CDR3 coding DNA: TGCAGTGCCGCTGGTGGGGCCAGCTCCTACGAGCAGTACTTC. This translates into CSAAGGASSYEQYF.

V and J are TRBV20-1 and TRBJ1-2, with 8 nucleotides matching TRBD1. The CDR3 runs 18 residues. J lost 1 base, V lost 1 base, and 14 bases had no gene match. Germline CDR1 DFQATT, CDR2 SNEGSKA (reference sequence). The CDR3 coding sequence is TGCAGTGCTAGAGTGTCCCCTGGGGACAGGCCACTTAACTATGGCTACACCTTC. Translating it yields CSARVSPGDRPLNYGYTF.

Here the CDR3 reads CASSSNLTGANVLTF. In DNA, the CDR3 is TGTGCCAGCAGCTCCAACTTGACTGGGGCCAACGTCCTGACTTTC. The chain combines TRBV9 with TRBJ2-6; no reliable D call. V was shortened by 4 bases and J by 2 bases, with 10 bases between the two germline ends. This CDR3 contains 15 residues. Germline loops: CDR1 SGDLS, CDR2 YYNGEE.

The chain combines TRBV7-3 with TRBJ2-5, with D perhaps TRBD1 (6 bases). The CDR3 has 15 amino acids. Trimming stripped 1 base from V and 4 bases from J, with 13 bases between. The germline V gene encodes CDR1 SGHTA and CDR2 FQGTGA. CDR3 sequence (DNA): TGTGCCAGCAGCTTAAGTGGGGGCCGCAGAGAGACCCAGTACTTC. Translated: CASSLSGGRRETQYF.

The gene calls are TRBV29-1 and TRBJ1-3, with D unclear. Trimming pared 5 bases from V and 0 bases from J, leaving 11 bases between. The V gene's germline CDR1 is SQVTM and CDR2 ANQGSEA. There are 14 residues in the CDR3. This CDR3 is CSVQRRLSGNTIYF. CDR3 coding DNA: TGCAGCGTTCAGAGGCGCCTCTCTGGAAACACCATATATTTT.

The chain couples TRBV29-1 to TRBJ2-1, with 9 nucleotides matching TRBD1. The CDR3 extends over 14 amino acids. Germline-derived CDR1 and CDR2 are SQVTM and ANQGSEA. Trimming removed 4 bases from V and 2 bases from J; junction bases left unmatched: 3. The CDR3 loop reads CSVVGDRAYNEQFF. As DNA, the CDR3 is TGCAGCGTTGTGGGGGACAGGGCCTACAATGAGCAGTTCTTC.

This clonotype was recorded a few times. This sequence joins TRBV28 and TRBJ2-5; TRBD2 might be the D (5 bases). Germline values: CDR1 MDHEN, CDR2 SYDVKM. This CDR3 is 12 amino acids long. V lost 5 bases and J lost 12, with 16 bases in between. CDR3 region: CASSASRGGEYF. The CDR3 DNA is TGTGCCAGCAGTGCCTCCCGGGGTGGGGAGTACTTC.

Ten or more counts support this clonotype. V gene TRBV5-8 combines with J gene TRBJ1-1, with 12 nucleotides matching TRBD1. J was trimmed by 5 bases and V by 3 bases; bases with no gene match: 11. This CDR3 is 17 amino acids long. From germline, CDR1 is SGHTS and CDR2 YDEGEE. The CDR3 reads CASSSARDRGRATEAFF. The CDR3 bases are TGTGCCAGCAGCTCAGCCCGGGACAGGGGGCGTGCAACTGAAGCTTTCTTT.

This clonotype was counted ten times or more. The V and J genes are TRBV11-3 and TRBJ2-3; 12 nucleotides match TRBD2. The V and J ends lost 5 bases and 4 bases, in that order; junction bases with no gene match: 13. The CDR3 length is 18 residues. Germline assignment: CDR1 SGHNT and CDR2 YENEEA. In DNA form, the CDR3 reads TGTGCCAGCAGCCCAAGGACTAGCGGGGCCCCCGGGGCAGATACGCAGTATTTT. Its protein is CASSPRTSGAPGADTQYF.

This clonotype was observed at least ten times. The rearrangement joins TRBV20-1 to TRBJ2-7; 9 bases are shared with TRBD2. CDR1 is DFQATT and CDR2 is SNEGSKA in the germline V gene (reference sequence). V lost 5 bases, J lost 0 bases, and 8 bases stayed unmatched. The CDR3 covers 15 residues. Written as DNA, the CDR3 is TGCAGTGCTGGTAGCGGGGGTACGAGCTCCTACGAGCAGTACTTC. Translating it yields CSAGSGGTSSYEQYF.

This clonotype showed up many times. This chain joins TRBV28 and TRBJ1-5; 9 bases align to TRBD1. Per germline, CDR1 MDHEN and CDR2 SYDVKM. The CDR3 covers 14 residues. After removal of 6 bases from V and 5 bases from J, the junction contained 5 bases not matched to a gene. This CDR3 reads CASSPGTGHQPQHF. The CDR3 DNA is TGTGCCAGCAGCCCGGGGACAGGGCATCAGCCCCAGCATTTT.

This clonotype was seen ten or more times. V and J are TRBV2 and TRBJ1-2; tentatively, D is TRBD1 (5 bases). The germline V gene has CDR1 SNHLY and CDR2 FYNNEI. V lost 7 bases and J lost 6, with 9 bases in between. The CDR3 runs 11 residues. DNA of the CDR3: TGTGCCAGCATGACAGCCCATGGCTACACCTTC. Translation: CASMTAHGYTF.

A few counts support this clonotype. The chain joins TRBV12-3 or TRBV12-4 to TRBJ1-4, with D tentatively TRBD1 (6 bases). This CDR3 is built from 15 residues. V gave up 6 bases and J gave up 7 bases, with 18 bases separating them. CDR3 nucleotide sequence: TGTGCCAGCAGCTTCCGAGGGGGAGGAGGTGAAAAACTGTTTTTT. Encoded protein: CASSFRGGGGEKLFF.